The present T cell receptor (beta chain) was sequenced within a study of long-term antiretroviral therapy in people with HIV. Study observations and caveats: CDR3 lengths in HIV samples spanned a narrower range than controls. An increase in diversity followed ART, yet levels stayed below transplant donor controls.

Remarks on this clone: The antigen is unknown.

DNA was extracted from around 1-9.1 million thawed cryopreserved PBMC. The CDR3 extends over 15 amino acids. V lost 0 bases, J lost 0 bases, and 6 bases lay in between. The germline V gene encodes CDR1 LGHNA and CDR2 YSLEER. Survey-level resolution applied to immunoSEQ assay v3.0. Researchers set sequencing to target about 35,000-55,000 T-cell genomes per sample. Produced via immunoSEQ multiplex PCR; TCRdb's table is partial and in-frame only. The sample has under 25,000 clones, about 86% seen once. The rearrangement joins TRBV4-3 to TRBJ1-5; D call uncertain. The clonotype was recovered from a man between 60 and 75 years old with HIV. Sequencing used unsorted PBMCs, obtained 1.3 years after starting antiretroviral therapy. The CDR3, as DNA: TGCGCCAGCAGCCAAGATCTCTATAGCAATCAGCCCCAGCATTTT. Translating it yields CASSQDLYSNQPQHF.